This TCR beta chain was profiled in a study of T cell repertoires in cytomegalovirus infection. Study-wide background: Recently identified HLA-C-restricted CMV epitopes and well-studied HLA-B-restricted CMV epitopes were used by the study. A matching HLA type, together with CMV infection, was signaled by public TCR beta signatures. Study results and limitations: Summed frequency of public TCR beta families distinguished CMV carriers with the relevant HLA.

Via MiXCR, TCRdb re-called the reads, giving one row per CDR3 protein. Of 700,000 to 900,000 distinct CDR3 sequences listed, about 29% are singletons. Deletions cut 7 bases from V and 4 bases from J, with 11 bases between. The CDR3 runs to 13 residues. From germline, CDR1 is SGHTA and CDR2 FQGNSA. On this clonotype itself: Its antigen is not identified.

The material was cultured CD8+ T cells from PBMCs, obtained from culture after CMV antigen stimulation. This receptor was obtained from a human donor in good health (CMV status not recorded). Some clones in this sample may be carry-over from other donors' samples. The chain has TRBV7-2 and TRBJ2-1; TRBD1 is a possible D gene (5 bases). The DNA of the CDR3 is TGTGCCAGCACAGGGATCCTTTACAATGAGCAGTTCTTC. Amino acid sequence: CASTGILYNEQFF.